The 32 T cell receptor beta chains reported below all come from one sample, sequenced in a study of cytomegalovirus exposure and HLA in healthy donors. Primers: 60 Vbeta forward and 13 Jbeta reverse. Assay used: immunoSEQ multiplex PCR; TCRdb lists only in-frame clones, some missing. The table records roughly 140,000 clones, 70% to 75% of them present only once. The sample taken for sequencing was PBMCs. Receptors were obtained from a woman in her twenties or thirties in good health and CMV-seronegative.

This chain uses TRBV7-2 with TRBJ2-5; a weak D match, TRBD2 (5 bases). The ends were cut back, 2 bases at V and 4 bases at J, with 11 bases in the middle. This CDR3 comprises 14 residues. CDR1 and CDR2 (germline): SGHTA, FQGNSA. CDR3 loop: CASSLSLGRETQYF. As DNA, the CDR3 is TGTGCCAGCAGCTTATCACTAGGGCGAGAGACCCAGTACTTC.

This clone was counted only a few times. The chain combines TRBV5-1 with TRBJ2-1; 11 nucleotides align to TRBD2. Per the germline V gene, CDR1 is SGHRS and CDR2 is YFSETQ. The CDR3 extends over 18 amino acids. Trimming cost V 7 bases and J 6 bases; bases outside gene matches: 18. This chain's CDR3 is CASSGPLTSGRFPNEQFF. Here the CDR3 DNA reads TGCGCCAGCTCAGGGCCCCTTACTAGCGGGAGATTCCCCAATGAGCAGTTCTTC.

V gene TRBV9 combines with J gene TRBJ2-1, with 7 bases identical to TRBD2. Germline trimming cut 0 bases from V and 9 bases from J; bases unmatched to any gene: 3. The CDR3 runs to 13 residues. The V gene's germline CDR1 is SGDLS and CDR2 YYNGEE. CDR3 amino acids: CASSVGGGGEQFF. The DNA of the CDR3 is TGTGCCAGCAGCGTAGGGGGGGGAGGTGAGCAGTTCTTC.

The V and J genes are TRBV28 and TRBJ2-7, with a possible D match to TRBD2 (5 bases). Trimming pared 4 bases from V and 7 bases from J, leaving 17 bases between. This CDR3 comprises 14 residues. The germline V gene encodes CDR1 MDHEN and CDR2 SYDVKM. The CDR3 region has the DNA TGTGCCAGCAGTTCCCCGGGGAGCACCAAAGAGCAGTACGTC. Its translation is CASSSPGSTKEQYV.

The genes are TRBV6-1 and TRBJ1-3; no clear D. From germline, CDR1 is MNHNS and CDR2 SASEGT. Trimming pared 4 bases from V and 4 bases from J, leaving 11 bases between. The CDR3 has 14 residues. CDR3 in DNA: TGTGCCAGCAGTGCGGAGGCTTACGGAAACACCATATATTTT. This translates into CASSAEAYGNTIYF.

A few counts support this clone. V is TRBV4-2 and J is TRBJ2-5; TRBD1 aligns across 8 bases. The CDR3 is 17 residues long. Germline V gene lookup returns CDR1 LGHNA and CDR2 YNFKEQ. J was trimmed by 6 bases and V by 1 base; bases with no gene match: 13. CDR3 loop: CASSQGQGTGDIKTQYF. Here the CDR3 DNA reads TGTGCCAGCAGCCAAGGGCAGGGGACAGGCGATATTAAGACCCAGTACTTC.

CDR3 DNA: TGTGCCAGCAGCTTGGCCGCACAGGGGGCTTTCTTT. As protein: CASSLAAQGAFF. The gene calls are TRBV5-6 and TRBJ1-1; 7 nucleotides match TRBD1. The germline gives CDR1 SGHDT, CDR2 YYEEEE. This CDR3 region has 12 residues. J was trimmed by 11 bases and V by 0 bases; bases with no gene match: 4.

The chain links TRBV19 to TRBJ2-4; no reliable D call. V was shortened by 8 bases and J by 5 bases, with 10 bases between the two germline ends. The germline CDR1 and CDR2 sequences are LNHDA and SQIVND (reference sequence). The CDR3 runs to 12 residues. CDR3 region: CASRVGENIQYF. The CDR3 DNA follows: TGTGCCAGTCGAGTCGGTGAAAACATTCAGTACTTC.

The J gene is TRBJ1-2, the V gene TRBV6-5; D might be TRBD1 (5 bases). V was cut by 5 bases and J by 5 bases, with 9 bases left in between. Per the germline V gene, CDR1 is MNHEY and CDR2 is SVGAGI. This CDR3 has 12 amino acids. The DNA of the CDR3 is TGTGCCAGCAGTGAAGGGACTTATGGCTACACCTTC. Its protein is CASSEGTYGYTF.

The chain recombines TRBV23-1 with TRBJ2-5; TRBD2 might be the D (6 bases). TRBV23-1 is marked as an open reading frame, function uncertain. The V gene lost 9 bases and the J gene lost 5 bases, with 19 bases spanning the gap. CDR3 length equals 14 residues. CDR3 in DNA: TGCGCCAGGGGTGGGGGGAGAAAACTGGAGACCCAGTACTTC. It yields the protein CARGGGRKLETQYF.

The V call is TRBV5-8, the J call TRBJ2-3; 8 nucleotides line up with TRBD2. With 0 bases clipped from V and 4 bases from J, the junction kept 10 bases outside the gene matches. Germline V gene sequence: CDR1 SGHTS, CDR2 YDEGEE. CDR3 length: 17 residues. CDR3 residues: CASSLGRYRGGADTQYF. DNA of the CDR3: TGTGCCAGCAGCTTGGGTCGTTATCGGGGGGGAGCAGATACGCAGTATTTT.

This rearrangement joins TRBV9 to TRBJ2-1, with D perhaps matching TRBD2 (6 bases). V shed 3 bases and J shed 7 bases, with 17 bases lying between them. The germline gives CDR1 SGDLS, CDR2 YYNGEE. This CDR3 is 15 amino acids long. CDR3 protein: CASSAGGGTRNEQFF. In nucleotides, the CDR3 is TGTGCCAGCAGCGCCGGAGGCGGGACGCGGAATGAGCAGTTCTTC.

V and J are TRBV5-1 and TRBJ2-2, with TRBD2 matching 8 bases. From germline, CDR1 is SGHRS and CDR2 YFSETQ. The CDR3 extends over 16 amino acids. The V segment lost 4 bases and the J segment 3 bases; nucleotides outside the gene matches: 8. CDR3 bases: TGCGCCAGCAGCGCCTCCGGGACTAGTCACACCGGGGAGCTGTTTTTT. Its protein is CASSASGTSHTGELFF.

This chain links TRBV6-6 with TRBJ2-5; tentative D call: TRBD1 (5 bases). Trimming stripped 0 bases from V and 5 bases from J, with 7 bases between. The CDR3 covers 13 residues. Per germline, CDR1 MNHNY and CDR2 SVGAGI (reference sequence). CDR3 nucleotide sequence: TGTGCCAGCAGTTACTCGGGGCAGGAGACCCAGTACTTC. It specifies CASSYSGQETQYF.

The rearrangement joins TRBV5-4 to TRBJ2-5, with D possibly being TRBD2 (5 bases). CDR3 length: 14 amino acids. V was clipped by 2 bases and J by 2 bases, with 10 bases between them. The germline gives CDR1 SGHNT, CDR2 YYREEE (reference sequence). In DNA, the CDR3 is TGTGCCAGCAGCTTTATGGGCGGGCAAGAGACCCAGTACTTC. Translating gives CASSFMGGQETQYF.

V and J are TRBV5-1 and TRBJ2-7; 15 bases agree with TRBD2. There are 16 residues in the CDR3. From germline, CDR1 is SGHRS and CDR2 YFSETQ. V lost 4 bases, J lost 3 bases, and 5 bases stayed unmatched. CDR3 in amino acids: CASSEGLAGGIYEQYF. CDR3 coding DNA: TGCGCCAGCAGCGAGGGACTAGCGGGAGGAATCTACGAGCAGTACTTC.

A few counts support this clone. The V gene is TRBV6-5, the J gene TRBJ2-3; D is undetermined. Looked up from germline, CDR1 is MNHEY and CDR2 is SVGAGI. The CDR3 is 15 residues long. V was pared by 0 bases and J by 2 bases, with 9 bases between. The CDR3 spells CASSYSGVATDTQYF. CDR3 DNA sequence: TGTGCCAGCAGTTACTCTGGAGTAGCCACAGATACGCAGTATTTT.

This clone was observed a few times. V is TRBV6-5 and J is TRBJ2-5; D gene unclear. CDR1 is MNHEY and CDR2 is SVGAGI in the germline V gene. There are 13 residues in the CDR3. V was trimmed by 4 bases and J by 2 bases, leaving 8 bases between them. CDR3 sequence reads: CASSSQIQETQYF. CDR3 sequence (DNA): TGTGCCAGCAGTTCCCAGATACAAGAGACCCAGTACTTC.

The chain recombines TRBV6-6 with TRBJ2-3; perhaps TRBD1 as D (6 bases). The germline V gene encodes CDR1 MNHNY and CDR2 SVGAGI (reference sequence). The ends were cut back, 5 bases at V and 0 bases at J, with 12 bases in the middle. The CDR3 has 15 residues. The CDR3 spells CASSRGQTSTDTQYF. As DNA, the CDR3 is TGTGCCAGCAGTCGGGGACAAACTAGCACAGATACGCAGTATTTT.

This chain connects TRBV5-1 to TRBJ2-2, with D possibly matching TRBD1 (5 bases). Germline CDR1 is SGHRS and CDR2 is YFSETQ. V lost 7 bases, J lost 3 bases, and 25 bases lay in between. The CDR3 consists of 18 residues. The chain's CDR3 is CASYEGRASYVHTGELFF. CDR3 in DNA: TGCGCCAGCTACGAAGGCAGGGCTAGTTACGTTCACACCGGGGAGCTGTTTTTT. The whole variable domain, remainder taken from reference TRBV5-1 and TRBJ2-2, is KAGVTQTPRYLIKTRGQQVTLSCSPISGHRSVSWYQQTPGQGLQFLFEYFSETQRNKGNFPGRFSGRQFSNSRSEMNVSTLELGDSALYLCASYEGRASYVHTGELFFGEGSRLTVL.

The V and J genes are TRBV5-1 and TRBJ1-2; tentatively, D is TRBD1 (5 bases). The germline V gene has CDR1 SGHRS and CDR2 YFSETQ. The CDR3 covers 13 residues. V dropped 4 bases and J dropped 7 bases, with 14 bases sitting between them. The CDR3 protein is CASSVAGEGGYTF. The DNA of the CDR3 is TGCGCCAGCAGCGTTGCGGGGGAGGGTGGCTACACCTTC.

In DNA, the CDR3 is TGTGCCAGCAGTGAAGCCGGGACTAGGAGCTTGGGGACCCAGTACTTC. Translation gives CASSEAGTRSLGTQYF. This chain uses TRBV6-4 with TRBJ2-5; 8 bases line up with TRBD2. CDR1 and CDR2 from the germline V gene are MRHNA and SNTAGT. The CDR3 is 16 residues long. V shed 3 bases and J 7 bases; nucleotides not matched to a gene: 13.

This clone was detected only a few times. The chain has TRBV7-8 and TRBJ2-3; D ambiguous. This CDR3 comprises 16 residues. V was trimmed by 1 base and J by 1 base, leaving 12 bases between them. CDR1 is SGHVS, CDR2 FQNEAQ, per germline. CDR3 nucleotide sequence: TGTGCCAGCAGCTTAGGTTCGTCCCCGGGCACAGATACGCAGTATTTT. Its translation is CASSLGSSPGTDTQYF.

The J gene is TRBJ2-5, the V gene TRBV5-1, with 9 bases lining up with TRBD2. Germline values: CDR1 SGHRS, CDR2 YFSETQ. V shed 5 bases, J shed 7 bases, and the junction held 9 bases outside the gene matches. CDR3 length: 14 residues. CDR3 nucleotides: TGCGCCAGCAGAGAGGCTAGCGGGGCCTGGACCCAGTACTTC. Translation: CASREASGAWTQYF.

The chain uses TRBV19 and TRBJ2-3; TRBD2 matches at 9 bases. V lost 7 bases to trimming and J lost 6 bases; unmatched junction nucleotides: 8. Germline-derived CDR1 and CDR2 are LNHDA and SQIVND (reference sequence). CDR3 length equals 14 residues. The CDR3 bases are TGTGCCAGTAACAGGGCTAGCGGGATGGATACGCAGTATTTT. Translated, it gives CASNRASGMDTQYF.

This chain connects TRBV4-1 to TRBJ2-5; 8 positions agree with TRBD1. V shed 1 base, J shed 5 bases, and the junction held 9 bases outside the gene matches. CDR3 length: 16 residues. Germline values: CDR1 MGHRA, CDR2 YSYEKL. The CDR3 sequence is CASSQAAGQAPETQYF. The CDR3 coding sequence is TGCGCCAGCAGCCAAGCCGCGGGACAGGCTCCGGAGACCCAGTACTTC.

This clone was seen a handful of times. Other DNA sequences in the sample encode the same CDR3. This sequence joins TRBV28 and TRBJ2-7, with D possibly matching TRBD2 (6 bases). Trimming stripped 5 bases from V and 3 bases from J, with 20 bases between. From germline, CDR1 is MDHEN and CDR2 SYDVKM. This CDR3 contains 16 residues. The CDR3, as DNA: TGTGCCAGCAGTACCAAACTAGCCGGAGGGGTCTACGAGCAGTACTTC. It codes for CASSTKLAGGVYEQYF.

This clone was seen only once. This chain links TRBV2 with TRBJ1-2; D remains ambiguous. Trimming cost V 7 bases and J 2 bases, with 8 bases left between them. This CDR3 spans 12 amino acids. CDR1 is SNHLY and CDR2 is FYNNEI in the germline V gene. The CDR3 nucleotides are TGTGCCAGCAAGATCGGGAACTATGGCTACACCTTC. The encoded protein is CASKIGNYGYTF.

The chain has TRBV5-1 and TRBJ1-1; the D is unclear. CDR1 SGHRS and CDR2 YFSETQ come from the germline V gene. The CDR3 sequence is 15 residues long. V lost 0 bases, J lost 1 base, and 10 bases lay in between. The CDR3 DNA is TGCGCCAGCAGCTTGGGCGAGTTCTCGAACACTGAAGCTTTCTTT. This codes for CASSLGEFSNTEAFF.

This sequence joins TRBV7-6 and TRBJ2-5, with 10 nucleotides matching TRBD2. Germline assignment: CDR1 SGHVS and CDR2 FNYEAQ. After removal of 1 base from V and 4 bases from J, the junction contained 15 bases not matched to a gene. CDR3 length: 19 residues. The CDR3 sequence: CASSLGLAAGGPGRETQYF. The DNA for the CDR3 is TGTGCCAGCAGCTTAGGTTTAGCAGCGGGGGGGCCGGGGCGAGAGACCCAGTACTTC. The full variable domain, its missing parts supplied by reference TRBV7-6 and TRBJ2-5, is GAGVSQSPRYKVTKRGQDVALRCDPISGHVSLYWYRQALGQGPEFLTYFNYEAQQDKSGLPNDRFSAERPEGSISTLTIQRTEQRDSAMYRCASSLGLAAGGPGRETQYFGPGTRLLVL.

In DNA, the CDR3 is TGCGCCAGCAGCCCACTGGGGGCAGGGGCTGGTCAGCCCCAGCATTTT. It yields the protein CASSPLGAGAGQPQHF. This chain uses TRBV4-1 with TRBJ1-5; D is perhaps TRBD1 (6 bases). CDR1 is MGHRA and CDR2 is YSYEKL in the germline V gene. Between the trimmed V and J ends, which lost 4 bases and 6 bases, there was a span of 19 bases. CDR3 size: 16 residues.

This sequence joins TRBV6-5 and TRBJ2-7; 9 bases are shared with TRBD1. From germline, CDR1 is MNHEY and CDR2 SVGAGI. V dropped 6 bases and J dropped 5; count of bases not matched to a gene: 8. CDR3 length: 14 residues. The CDR3 sequence: CASSRDREIHEQYF. The CDR3 DNA is TGTGCCAGCAGCCGGGACAGGGAAATCCACGAGCAGTACTTC.